The 8 T cell receptor beta chains below come from one sample, sequenced in a study of T-cell reconstitution after alpha-beta-depleted transplantation in children. Preparation of the TCRbeta library was carried out with unique molecular identifiers. One entry per CDR3 protein results from TCRdb running MiXCR on the PCR reads. Counted here are 540,000 or so distinct CDR3 sequences, roughly 24% occurring once; the ten biggest clones make up roughly an eighth. This material consisted of PBMCs, mostly from graft donor cells, taken 360 days after TCRalphabeta/CD19-depleted stem cell transplant. All receptors come from a boy younger than two who had a stem cell transplant for acute myeloid leukemia, so the T cells may come from the graft donor.

This chain links TRBV11-2 with TRBJ2-3; D not resolved. V was pared by 0 bases and J by 4 bases, with 11 bases between. From germline, CDR1 is SGHAT and CDR2 FQNNGV. The CDR3 has 15 residues. CDR3: CASSLDLSAADTQYF. The CDR3 bases are TGTGCCAGCAGCTTAGATCTCAGTGCTGCAGATACGCAGTATTTT. The entire variable domain, with the rest obtained from reference TRBV11-2 and TRBJ2-3, is as follows: EAGVAQSPRYKIIEKRQSVAFWCNPISGHATLYWYQQILGQGPKLLIQFQNNGVVDDSQLPKDRFSAERLKGVDSTLKIQPAKLEDSAVYLCASSLDLSAADTQYFGPGTRLTVL.

In its sample, this clonotype was seen a few times. This chain joins TRBV7-2 and TRBJ2-1, with 9 nucleotides matching TRBD2. Trimming at V came to 5 bases and at J to 4 bases, leaving 9 bases not matched to a gene. The germline V gene has CDR1 SGHTA and CDR2 FQGNSA. CDR3 length: 16 amino acids. CDR3 in amino acids: CASSHGPAGGYNEQFF. CDR3 DNA: TGTGCCAGCAGCCATGGGCCGGCGGGGGGGTACAATGAGCAGTTCTTC.

The sample holds a few counts of this clonotype. The rearrangement uses TRBV12-3 or TRBV12-4 and TRBJ2-3, with D possibly matching TRBD1 (6 bases). Trimming stripped 6 bases from V and 1 base from J, with 14 bases between. The CDR3 totals 15 residues. The CDR3: CASSPRQVGTDTQYF. The CDR3 DNA reads as TGTGCCAGCAGCCCTCGACAGGTGGGCACAGATACGCAGTATTTT.

The J gene is TRBJ2-1, the V gene TRBV20-1; the D gene is possibly TRBD2 (5 bases). Trimming took off 0 bases at V and 7 bases at J, with 19 bases between the two ends. This CDR3 has 16 amino acids. CDR1 is DFQATT, CDR2 SNEGSKA, per germline (reference sequence). CDR3 protein: CSAREARAGRRNEQFF. CDR3 DNA: TGCAGTGCTAGAGAGGCGCGGGCAGGCCGAAGGAATGAGCAGTTCTTC.

A few counts support this clonotype. V is TRBV5-6 and J is TRBJ2-3; D is ambiguous. The CDR3 has 13 amino acids. Germline assignment: CDR1 SGHDT and CDR2 YYEEEE. V dropped 5 bases and J dropped 2 bases, with 9 bases sitting between them. Here the CDR3 reads CASRREATDTQYF. CDR3 sequence (DNA): TGTGCCAGCAGGCGTGAGGCCACAGATACGCAGTATTTT.

The V call is TRBV5-1, the J call TRBJ2-3; D is undetermined. There are 15 residues in the CDR3. V gave up 3 bases and J gave up 4 bases, with 15 bases separating them. Germline V gene data show CDR1 as SGHRS and CDR2 as YFSETQ. The chain's CDR3 is CASSSNPFAADTQYF. The DNA of the CDR3 is TGCGCCAGCAGCTCCAATCCCTTTGCCGCAGATACGCAGTATTTT.

The chain combines TRBV19 with TRBJ2-3; D assignment may be TRBD1 or TRBD2 (5 bases each). There are 11 residues in the CDR3. Germline lookup yields CDR1 LNHDA and CDR2 SQIVND (reference sequence). Trimming took 6 bases from V and 7 from J, leaving 8 bases between them. The CDR3 DNA follows: TGTGCCAGTAGGGGGGATAATACGCAGTATTTT. Translating gives CASRGDNTQYF. The full variable domain, its missing parts supplied by reference TRBV19 and TRBJ2-3, is DGGITQSPKYLFRKEGQNVTLSCEQNLNHDAMYWYRQDPGQGLRLIYYSQIVNDFQKGDIAEGYSVSREKKESFPLTVTSAQKNPTAFYLCASRGDNTQYFGPGTRLTVL.

This clonotype came up a few times. The V and J genes are TRBV5-6 and TRBJ2-5, with 8 bases fitting TRBD1. V lost 4 bases to trimming and J lost 2 bases; unmatched junction nucleotides: 7. The CDR3 has 15 amino acids. The germline V gene encodes CDR1 SGHDT and CDR2 YYEEEE. The CDR3 here is CASSDAGGRQETQYF. The DNA of the CDR3 is TGTGCCAGCAGCGACGCAGGGGGCCGTCAAGAGACCCAGTACTTC.